Below are 6 T cell receptor beta chains sequenced from a single sample in a study of T cells in Graves' hyperthyroidism and ophthalmopathy. Regions amplified from RNA transcripts were the TCR beta CDR3 regions. HTBI primers were the set used in a first-round RT-PCR of the TCR CDR3. TCRdb re-called the multiplex PCR reads with MiXCR, one entry per CDR3 protein. The table lists approximately 98,000 distinct CDR3 sequences, 40% of them singletons, with roughly 10% in the top ten. Sequences were obtained from peripheral blood or thyroid tissue (not recorded which). Receptor source: a woman in her twenties or thirties with Graves' hyperthyroidism.

Many counts were recorded for this clonotype. The chain joins TRBV20-1 to TRBJ2-5, with 7 bases identical to TRBD2. This CDR3 comprises 15 residues. CDR1 DFQATT and CDR2 SNEGSKA come from the germline V gene (reference sequence). The V gene end was trimmed by 6 bases and the J gene end by 9 bases; junction bases not matched to a gene: 19. The CDR3 bases are TGCAGTGCCCCAGTCGGGCTAGCGGCCTGCGAGGCCCAGTACTTC. Its translation is CSAPVGLAACEAQYF.

The chain couples TRBV28 to TRBJ2-2; 7 bases fit TRBD1. Germline V gene lookup returns CDR1 MDHEN and CDR2 SYDVKM. V lost 10 bases and J lost 3; bases outside the gene matches: 11. This CDR3 region has 15 residues. The CDR3, as DNA: TGTGCCACCCTAGGACAGGCCCTCGACACCGGGGAGCTGTTTTTT. It encodes CATLGQALDTGELFF.

J is TRBJ1-2 and V is TRBV2; D ambiguous. Trimming cost V 6 bases and J 3 bases, with 17 bases left between them. The CDR3 contains 15 residues. CDR1 is SNHLY, CDR2 FYNNEI, per germline. The CDR3 DNA sequence: TGTGCCAGCAGCCCCGGGATAGGCCTATACTATGGCTACACCTTC. It encodes CASSPGIGLYYGYTF.

There are a few counts of this clonotype. The chain employs TRBV7-8 and TRBJ1-5; the match to TRBD1 covers 8 bases. Unmatched junction bases numbered 1, after V lost 0 bases and J lost 0 bases. In germline, CDR1 is SGHVS, CDR2 FQNEAQ. The CDR3 extends over 16 amino acids. The CDR3 bases are TGTGCCAGCAGCTTAGCGACAGGGGATAGCAATCAGCCCCAGCATTTT. As protein: CASSLATGDSNQPQHF.

This clonotype was seen at least ten times. The genes are TRBV19 and TRBJ2-2; 8 bases fit TRBD2. Germline CDR1 and CDR2: LNHDA and SQIVND (reference sequence). V gave up 3 bases and J gave up 8 bases; unmatched junction bases: 8. The CDR3 is 15 amino acids. The CDR3 region has the DNA TGTGCCAGTAGTATGGGGAGACTAGCGCGAGGGGAGCTGTTTTTT. The encoded protein is CASSMGRLARGELFF.

This clonotype was seen repeatedly, ten times or more. The V gene is TRBV6-6, the J gene TRBJ1-1; perhaps TRBD1 as D (5 bases). The CDR3 is made up of 15 amino acids. The germline V gene encodes CDR1 MNHNY and CDR2 SVGAGI (reference sequence). V dropped 0 bases and J dropped 5 bases, with 13 bases sitting between them. CDR3 DNA: TGTGCCAGCAGTTACTCGCAACGACGGGGGACTGAAGCTTTCTTT. This sequence encodes CASSYSQRRGTEAFF.